This TCR beta chain was identified during a study of OX40 agonist ivuxolimab in advanced cancers. In the study overall: Prior checkpoint blockade (anti-PD-1, anti-PD-L1 or anti-CTLA-4) was permitted; approximately 40% had it.

This clone was detected a few times. The antigen is unknown. This table comes from immunoSEQ multiplex PCR, and its TCRdb copy is limited to in-frame clones, with some not included. Among under 65,000 clones listed, roughly nine tenths were seen once. V gave up 2 bases and J gave up 2 bases; unmatched junction bases: 5. This CDR3 comprises 15 residues. Per the germline V gene, CDR1 is SGHNT and CDR2 is YYREEE (reference sequence). Findings of the study overall: On average, CD8+ T cells had more expanded clones than CD4+.

This clonotype originated in an adult with an advanced solid tumor such as melanoma, head and neck, liver or kidney cancer. The chain is built from TRBV5-4 and TRBJ2-3; 7 positions match TRBD1. This specimen consisted of CD4+ or CD8+ T cells sorted from blood, obtained in a trial of the OX40 agonist ivuxolimab. The CDR3 DNA is TGTGCCAGCAGCTTTACCGGGACAGTCACAGATACGCAGTATTTT. Residues: CASSFTGTVTDTQYF. Supplemented by reference TRBV5-4 and TRBJ2-3, the full variable domain reads ETGVTQSPTHLIKTRGQQVTLRCSSQSGHNTVSWYQQALGQGPQFIFQYYREEENGRGNFPPRFSGLQFPNYSSELNVNALELDDSALYLCASSFTGTVTDTQYFGPGTRLTVL.